One sample yielded the 23 T cell receptor beta chains listed below, sequenced in a study of memory CD8 T cells in hepatitis C reinfection. Sequencing used immunoSEQ multiplex PCR; TCRdb keeps in-frame clones, though not all of them. The sample has about 43,000 clones, 80% to 90% seen once; the top ten hold 0.72%. Time point indicated: late/post reinfection, 12 to 24 weeks after detection. Sorted cells were sequenced directly ex vivo without any in vitro expansion. Sequenced material: naive CD8+ T cells sorted from blood. These receptors were collected from a young man with hepatitis C virus infection.

This sequence joins TRBV13 and TRBJ1-1; 8 nucleotides align to TRBD1. The germline V gene has CDR1 PRHDT and CDR2 FYEKMQ (reference sequence). The CDR3 covers 15 residues. V lost 5 bases and J lost 3; bases outside the gene matches: 8. The CDR3 nucleotides read TGTGCCAGCAGCCACTCTGGGACAGGCCACACTGAAGCTTTCTTT. It specifies CASSHSGTGHTEAFF.

The chain combines TRBV19 with TRBJ2-4; D is unresolved. Germline assignment: CDR1 LNHDA and CDR2 SQIVND (reference sequence). The CDR3 totals 14 residues. V dropped 3 bases and J dropped 8 bases, with 14 bases sitting between them. The CDR3 nucleotides are TGTGCCAGTAGTATTTGGCAGGAAAGAGACATTCAGTACTTC. This sequence encodes CASSIWQERDIQYF.

V usage is TRBV4-1 and J usage is TRBJ1-4; 7 nucleotides match TRBD1. J lost 5 bases, V lost 2 bases, and 8 bases had no gene match. This CDR3 is 16 amino acids long. Germline CDR1 is MGHRA and CDR2 is YSYEKL. This chain's CDR3 is CASSQRTGEMNEKLFF. CDR3 coding DNA: TGCGCCAGCAGCCAACGGACAGGAGAGATGAATGAAAAACTGTTTTTT.

This sequence joins TRBV7-2 and TRBJ2-7, with D possibly matching TRBD2 (6 bases). The germline V gene encodes CDR1 SGHTA and CDR2 FQGNSA. The CDR3 totals 15 residues. Trimming cost V 0 bases and J 7 bases, with 16 bases left between them. Here the CDR3 DNA reads TGTGCCAGCAGCTTAGCGGTCGGGGGTTGGGGGGAGCAGTACTTC. Its protein is CASSLAVGGWGEQYF. Complete variable domain (other parts from reference TRBV7-2 and TRBJ2-7): GAGVSQSPSNKVTEKGKDVELRCDPISGHTALYWYRQSLGQGLEFLIYFQGNSAPDKSGLPSDRFSAERTGGSVSTLTIQRTQQEDSAVYLCASSLAVGGWGEQYFGPGTRLTVT.

V is TRBV6-6 and J is TRBJ1-1, with D possibly TRBD1 on 6 matching bases. The CDR3 loop spans 14 amino acids. CDR1 and CDR2 (germline): MNHNY, SVGAGI (reference sequence). Trimming shortened V by 7 bases and J by 1 base, and 13 bases separated the two germline ends. CDR3 nucleotide sequence: TGTGCCAGCAACCAACAGGGTGCGAACACTGAAGCTTTCTTT. Translation: CASNQQGANTEAFF.

This clone was seen only once. The chain couples TRBV27 to TRBJ1-1; possible D gene TRBD1, 6 bases. The CDR3 sequence is 12 residues long. V shed 7 bases and J shed 4 bases, with 10 bases lying between them. CDR1 and CDR2 (germline): MNHEY, SMNVEV (reference sequence). CDR3 nucleotides: TGTGCCAGCACGGGGGGGCCCACTGAAGCTTTCTTT. Amino acids: CASTGGPTEAFF.

The chain carries TRBV4-1 and TRBJ2-7; 8 nucleotides line up with TRBD1. CDR1 MGHRA and CDR2 YSYEKL come from the germline V gene. V lost 4 bases and J lost 3; bases outside the gene matches: 11. There are 16 residues in the CDR3. The CDR3 loop reads CASSLTTGDEGYEQYF. In DNA, the CDR3 is TGCGCCAGCAGCCTTACGACAGGGGACGAAGGCTACGAGCAGTACTTC.

The genes are TRBV2 and TRBJ1-1; the D gene is possibly TRBD1 (6 bases). The V and J ends lost 6 bases and 1 base respectively, with 12 bases between them. Germline-derived CDR1 and CDR2 are SNHLY and FYNNEI. CDR3 length equals 14 residues. The CDR3 loop is CASRLQGKNTEAFF. The CDR3 DNA is TGTGCCAGCAGGTTACAGGGTAAGAACACTGAAGCTTTCTTT.

The chain recombines TRBV7-3 with TRBJ2-2, with 7 nucleotides matching TRBD1. CDR1 is SGHTA, CDR2 FQGTGA, per germline. The CDR3 consists of 13 residues. V shed 5 bases, J shed 7 bases, and the junction held 4 bases outside the gene matches. CDR3 protein: CASSLPGGGELFF. The CDR3 DNA sequence: TGTGCCAGCAGCCTTCCAGGGGGCGGGGAGCTGTTTTTT.

The rearrangement uses TRBV19 and TRBJ2-1; 10 bases are shared with TRBD2. Per the germline V gene, CDR1 is LNHDA and CDR2 is SQIVND (reference sequence). This CDR3 is built from 16 residues. J was trimmed by 0 bases and V by 6 bases; bases with no gene match: 5. DNA of the CDR3: TGTGCCAGTAGCATTCTAGCGGGGGCCTCCTACAATGAGCAGTTCTTC. Translating gives CASSILAGASYNEQFF.

This chain links TRBV28 with TRBJ2-5; D is possibly TRBD1 (6 bases). With 3 bases removed from V and 5 bases from J, the gap between germline ends came to 13 bases. CDR3 length: 14 residues. CDR1 is MDHEN and CDR2 is SYDVKM in the germline V gene. The CDR3: CASSFTTGLETQYF. DNA of the CDR3: TGTGCCAGCAGTTTTACAACAGGGCTTGAGACCCAGTACTTC.

The V gene is TRBV2, the J gene TRBJ1-2, with D possibly matching TRBD1 (6 bases). The ends were cut back, 9 bases at V and 6 bases at J, with 17 bases in the middle. Looked up from germline, CDR1 is SNHLY and CDR2 is FYNNEI. There are 13 residues in the CDR3. The CDR3, as DNA: TGTGCCAGGACGGCAGGGGAAGGGAATGGCTACACCTTC. It yields the protein CARTAGEGNGYTF. The full variable domain, in which reference TRBV2 and TRBJ1-2 provide the parts outside the CDR3, is EPEVTQTPSHQVTQMGQEVILRCVPISNHLYFYWYRQILGQKVEFLVSFYNNEISEKSEIFDDQFSVERPDGSNFTLKIRSTKLEDSAMYFCARTAGEGNGYTFGSGTRLTVV.

This sequence joins TRBV6-5 and TRBJ1-1; 7 bases fit TRBD1. Germline-derived CDR1 and CDR2 are MNHEY and SVGAGI. Germline trimming cut 2 bases from V and 3 bases from J; bases unmatched to any gene: 0. This CDR3 is built from 13 residues. The CDR3 reads CASSYGTDTEAFF. In nucleotides, the CDR3 is TGTGCCAGCAGTTACGGGACAGACACTGAAGCTTTCTTT.

The V call is TRBV29-1, the J call TRBJ2-7, with TRBD2 matching over 15 bases. Looked up from germline, CDR1 is SQVTM and CDR2 is ANQGSEA. The CDR3 runs to 13 residues. Trimming took 7 bases from V and 6 from J; bases not matched to a gene: 4. The CDR3 DNA reads as TGCAGCGCAGGGACTAGCGGGAGGCTCGAGCAGTACTTC. Amino acid sequence: CSAGTSGRLEQYF.

This sequence joins TRBV6-5 and TRBJ2-1; 8 bases map to TRBD2. Germline CDR1 MNHEY, CDR2 SVGAGI. V lost 6 bases, J lost 2 bases, and 6 bases stayed unmatched. This CDR3 region has 15 residues. The CDR3 spells CASSRTSGAYNEQFF. The CDR3, as DNA: TGTGCCAGCAGCCGTACTAGCGGAGCCTACAATGAGCAGTTCTTC.

This clone was seen only once. The chain uses TRBV10-3 and TRBJ2-2, with 10 bases aligning to TRBD1. Germline values: CDR1 ENHRY, CDR2 SYGVKD. With V trimmed by 4 bases and J by 0 bases, 5 bases remained unmatched. This CDR3 is built from 17 residues. CDR3 region: CAISGRDRGSNTGELFF. The CDR3, as DNA: TGTGCCATCAGTGGCCGGGACAGGGGATCGAACACCGGGGAGCTGTTTTTT.

The genes are TRBV7-9 and TRBJ1-1, with TRBD1 matching 9 bases. Trimming cost V 4 bases and J 4 bases; bases outside gene matches: 10. The germline CDR1 and CDR2 sequences are SEHNR and FQNEAQ (reference sequence). The CDR3 contains 16 residues. Here the CDR3 reads CASSYEQGARGTEAFF. The CDR3 region has the DNA TGTGCCAGCAGCTACGAACAGGGGGCGAGAGGCACTGAAGCTTTCTTT. The full variable domain, completed using reference TRBV7-9 and TRBJ1-1, is DTGVSQNPRHKITKRGQNVTFRCDPISEHNRLYWYRQTLGQGPEFLTYFQNEAQLEKSRLLSDRFSAERPKGSFSTLEIQRTEQGDSAMYLCASSYEQGARGTEAFFGQGTRLTVV.

The rearrangement uses TRBV7-9 and TRBJ2-5; D gene unclear. The CDR3 has 11 residues. Germline CDR1 and CDR2: SEHNR and FQNEAQ (reference sequence). V lost 1 base and J lost 11, with 8 bases in between. The CDR3 loop reads CASSLGPQQYF. In DNA form, the CDR3 reads TGTGCCAGCAGCTTAGGCCCTCAGCAGTACTTC.

The chain is built from TRBV19 and TRBJ2-3; 11 bases are a match to TRBD2. CDR3 length equals 16 residues. The germline gives CDR1 LNHDA, CDR2 SQIVND (reference sequence). J was trimmed by 0 bases and V by 7 bases; bases with no gene match: 6. The CDR3 DNA reads TGTGCCAGTACTATCGGGACTAGCGGAAGCACAGATACGCAGTATTTT. Its translation is CASTIGTSGSTDTQYF.

V and J are TRBV4-1 and TRBJ2-2; 9 bases are a match to TRBD1. From germline, CDR1 is MGHRA and CDR2 YSYEKL. The CDR3 runs to 18 residues. Germline trimming cut 4 bases from V and 4 bases from J; bases unmatched to any gene: 13. CDR3 protein: CASSRRPPGQGGTGELFF. In DNA form, the CDR3 reads TGCGCCAGCAGCCGAAGACCACCGGGACAGGGAGGCACCGGGGAGCTGTTTTTT.

This clone was counted once. J is TRBJ2-7 and V is TRBV27, with a weak D call TRBD1 (6 bases). This CDR3 is 15 amino acids long. V shed 8 bases and J shed 0 bases, with 17 bases lying between them. The germline gives CDR1 MNHEY, CDR2 SMNVEV (reference sequence). This CDR3 reads CASAKQGSSSYEQYF. Written as DNA, the CDR3 is TGTGCCAGCGCCAAACAGGGTTCTAGCTCCTACGAGCAGTACTTC.

The rearrangement uses TRBV2 and TRBJ2-1, with TRBD1 identical over 11 bases. The V gene's germline CDR1 is SNHLY and CDR2 FYNNEI. This CDR3 is built from 16 residues. The V gene end was trimmed by 1 base and the J gene end by 7 bases; junction bases not matched to a gene: 6. CDR3 protein: CASSEVGQGVLNEQFF. CDR3 DNA sequence: TGTGCCAGCAGTGAAGTGGGACAGGGGGTTCTTAATGAGCAGTTCTTC.

The rearrangement uses TRBV7-9 and TRBJ2-2; 12 nucleotides match TRBD1. CDR1 SEHNR and CDR2 FQNEAQ come from the germline V gene (reference sequence). After removal of 5 bases from V and 5 bases from J, the junction contained 9 bases not matched to a gene. CDR3 length: 17 residues. As DNA, the CDR3 is TGTGCCAGCAGCCACGCCCCGGGACAGGGGGCTACCGGGGAGCTGTTTTTT. Its protein is CASSHAPGQGATGELFF.